A selection of T cell receptor beta chains follows, all from one sample in a study of a mutant IDH1 vaccine in newly diagnosed glioma. TCRdb's table, derived via immunoSEQ multiplex PCR, lists solely in-frame clones and lacks some. The table has about 88,000 clones, about 80% seen once. This specimen was PBMCs, taken from a glioma patient treated with radiotherapy, temozolomide or both. The source is a man in his forties with glioma. Some clones in this sample may be carry-over from other donors' samples. The CDR3 runs from the conserved cysteine through the conserved F or W. Fields, in order: J gene, V gene, CDR3 protein.

j_gene: TRBJ2-2
v_gene: TRBV18
CDR3aa: CASSPLTGLGTGELFF

j_gene: TRBJ2-1
v_gene: TRBV29-1
CDR3aa: CSQGQGLDNEQFF

j_gene: TRBJ1-5
v_gene: TRBV19
CDR3aa: CASSSGQRLNQPQHF

j_gene: TRBJ2-2
v_gene: TRBV7-9
CDR3aa: CAVGKTPNTGELFF

j_gene: TRBJ1-3
v_gene: TRBV5-1
CDR3aa: CASSFEGAPGNTIYF

j_gene: TRBJ2-1
v_gene: TRBV10-1
CDR3aa: CASSSSGGAWNEQFF

j_gene: TRBJ1-2
v_gene: TRBV10-3
CDR3aa: CAISESLGGYGYTF

j_gene: TRBJ1-4
v_gene: TRBV18
CDR3aa: CASSLSGTNEKLFF

j_gene: TRBJ1-3
v_gene: TRBV6-1
CDR3aa: CASSERFVGYSGNTIYF

j_gene: TRBJ1-2
v_gene: TRBV19
CDR3aa: CASSVGTSWGYTF

j_gene: TRBJ2-1
v_gene: TRBV9
CDR3aa: CASSVGGASYNEQFF

j_gene: TRBJ1-5
v_gene: TRBV30
CDR3aa: CAWSDTWGGQPQHF

j_gene: TRBJ2-2
v_gene: TRBV18
CDR3aa: CASSPRTGTGELFF

j_gene: TRBJ2-7
v_gene: TRBV7-9
CDR3aa: CASSPYSGGSSYEQYF

j_gene: TRBJ1-4
v_gene: TRBV30
CDR3aa: CAWSPGQGAGEKLFF

j_gene: TRBJ2-2
v_gene: TRBV7-9
CDR3aa: CASLPRAAGGELFF

j_gene: TRBJ1-4
v_gene: TRBV18
CDR3aa: CASSPLTGAGANEKLFF

j_gene: TRBJ1-1
v_gene: TRBV7-6
CDR3aa: CASSVGTNTEAFF

j_gene: TRBJ2-7
v_gene: TRBV6-5
CDR3aa: CASSRGTTPYEQYF

j_gene: TRBJ1-2
v_gene: TRBV29-1
CDR3aa: CSVDADRVGGYTF

j_gene: TRBJ2-6
v_gene: TRBV30
CDR3aa: CAWSANVLTF

j_gene: TRBJ1-2
v_gene: TRBV6-5
CDR3aa: CASSYSLGSGNYGYTF

j_gene: TRBJ2-2
v_gene: TRBV5-6
CDR3aa: CASSWGQGSGELFF

j_gene: TRBJ2-3
v_gene: TRBV6-5
CDR3aa: CASSYLLKDTQYF

j_gene: TRBJ1-5
v_gene: TRBV6-6
CDR3aa: CASRDRVGDQPQHF

j_gene: TRBJ1-6
v_gene: TRBV9
CDR3aa: CASSVGTGGSSPLHF